Shown below are 21 T cell receptor beta chains from a single sample sequenced in a study of T cells after yellow fever vaccination. MiXCR was run by TCRdb on the 5' RACE reads, yielding one entry per CDR3 protein. The sample consists of 500,000 to 650,000 distinct CDR3 sequences, 9% to 15% of them appearing once. Sequencing was performed on PBMCs, taken on the day of the yellow fever booster vaccination. The receptors here all came from a man aged 25-45 years who received the YFV17D yellow fever vaccine.

This clonotype has a handful of counts. The J gene is TRBJ2-2, the V gene TRBV19; D unclear. There are 14 residues in the CDR3. The V end was cut by 7 bases, the J end by 3 bases, with 12 bases between. Germline CDR1 and CDR2: LNHDA and SQIVND (reference sequence). CDR3 amino acids: CASKDLFYTGELFF. In nucleotides, the CDR3 is TGTGCCAGTAAGGATTTATTTTACACCGGGGAGCTGTTTTTT.

The chain combines TRBV14 with TRBJ1-2; D is undetermined. V gave up 1 base and J gave up 8 bases, with 8 bases separating them. CDR1 SGHDN and CDR2 FVKESK come from the germline V gene. This CDR3 region has 12 residues. CDR3: CASSQVPGGYTF. The CDR3 DNA reads TGTGCCAGCAGCCAAGTGCCGGGAGGCTACACCTTC.

This clonotype showed up just a few times. The rearrangement uses TRBV5-1 and TRBJ2-3, with D hard to call. CDR1 SGHRS and CDR2 YFSETQ come from the germline V gene. The CDR3 is made up of 15 amino acids. V was shortened by 1 base and J by 2 bases, with 11 bases between the two germline ends. The CDR3, as DNA: TGCGCCAGCAGCTTGTTAGGCTACGACACAGATACGCAGTATTTT. It encodes CASSLLGYDTDTQYF.

The chain uses TRBV20-1 and TRBJ2-1; D uncertain. This CDR3 has 14 amino acids. Trimming cost V 3 bases and J 8 bases, with 17 bases left between them. Germline CDR1 is DFQATT and CDR2 is SNEGSKA (reference sequence). In DNA form, the CDR3 reads TGCAGTGCTAGCTCTCTATGGTTAGGTCATGAGCAGTTCTTC. This encodes CSASSLWLGHEQFF.

This chain connects TRBV30 to TRBJ2-2; D uncertain. The germline V gene has CDR1 GTSNPN and CDR2 SVGIG (reference sequence). The CDR3 is 13 amino acids. V gave up 0 bases and J gave up 7 bases, with 9 bases separating them. CDR3 residues: CAWSVLVSGELFF. In DNA, the CDR3 is TGTGCCTGGAGTGTACTTGTCAGCGGGGAGCTGTTTTTT. Together with reference TRBV30 and TRBJ2-2, the CDR3 gives the full variable domain: SQTIHQWPATLVQPVGSPLSLECTVEGTSNPNLYWYRQAAGRGLQLLFYSVGIGQISSEVPQNLSASRPQDRQFILSSKKLLLSDSGFYLCAWSVLVSGELFFGEGSRLTVL.

This clonotype has more than one count but fewer than ten. The genes are TRBV12-3 or TRBV12-4 and TRBJ1-4, with 11 bases fitting TRBD1. V lost 3 bases, J lost 4 bases, and 1 base stayed unmatched. The CDR3 extends over 15 amino acids. CDR3 in amino acids: CASSFGTGGNEKLFF. CDR3 bases: TGTGCCAGCAGTTTTGGGACAGGGGGTAATGAAAAACTGTTTTTT.

This clonotype was picked up a small number of times. The chain uses TRBV7-9 and TRBJ2-7; D not resolved. This CDR3 comprises 12 residues. Deletions cut 5 bases from V and 2 bases from J, with 7 bases between. Germline V gene data show CDR1 as SEHNR and CDR2 as FQNEAQ (reference sequence). The CDR3 loop reads CASSNPPYEQYF. DNA for the CDR3: TGTGCCAGCAGCAACCCCCCCTACGAGCAGTACTTC.

The genes are TRBV5-1 and TRBJ2-2; D not certain. Germline CDR1 and CDR2: SGHRS and YFSETQ. Trimming left V 1 base short and J 4 bases short, with 14 bases between. The CDR3 spans 16 residues. The chain's CDR3 is CASSLSPIVSTGELFF. The DNA for the CDR3 is TGCGCCAGCAGCTTGTCCCCAATTGTGAGCACCGGGGAGCTGTTTTTT.

The rearrangement links TRBV6-2 or TRBV6-3 to TRBJ2-2, with 10 bases fitting TRBD1. CDR1 is MNHEY and CDR2 is SVGEGT in the germline V gene. With V trimmed by 5 bases and J by 7 bases, 4 bases remained unmatched. The CDR3 runs to 14 residues. The CDR3 region is CASSRTGGIGELFF. Here the CDR3 DNA reads TGTGCCAGCAGTCGGACAGGGGGTATCGGGGAGCTGTTTTTT.

V and J are TRBV6-2 or TRBV6-3 and TRBJ2-5; weak D call: TRBD1 (6 bases). Germline CDR1 and CDR2: MNHEY and SVGEGT. Trimming shortened V by 6 bases and J by 3 bases, and 23 bases separated the two germline ends. This CDR3 is built from 17 residues. The CDR3: CASSRDRSGTLKETQYF. The CDR3 nucleotides are TGTGCCAGCAGCCGAGATAGATCCGGGACATTAAAAGAGACCCAGTACTTC.

This clonotype was detected only a few times. This chain connects TRBV24-1 to TRBJ2-1; TRBD2 agrees at 8 bases. The ends lost 0 bases at V and 6 bases at J; junction bases unmatched: 6. The CDR3 has 16 amino acids. The germline V gene has CDR1 KGHDR and CDR2 SFDVKD. In nucleotides, the CDR3 is TGTGCCACCAGTGATTTGGGTAGCGGGAAAATCAATGAGCAGTTCTTC. It is translated as CATSDLGSGKINEQFF.

J is TRBJ2-5 and V is TRBV19; 7 bases are a match to TRBD1. Unmatched junction bases numbered 8, after V lost 4 bases and J lost 3 bases. The CDR3 length is 15 residues. Germline CDR1 is LNHDA and CDR2 is SQIVND (reference sequence). CDR3 DNA sequence: TGTGCCAGTAGTACCTCCGAGACAGGGAAAGAGACCCAGTACTTC. Translated, it gives CASSTSETGKETQYF.

This clonotype showed up just a few times. V and J are TRBV12-3 or TRBV12-4 and TRBJ2-2, with 7 positions matching TRBD2. The J segment lost 4 bases and the V segment lost 6 bases, leaving 14 bases of the junction unmatched. This CDR3 spans 17 amino acids. The CDR3 nucleotides read TGTGCCAGCAGCCCCTGGGATATTAGCGGGCTCACCGGGGAGCTGTTTTTT. This encodes CASSPWDISGLTGELFF.

This clonotype appeared a few times. The CDR3 loop reads CASSQSTYMYDQPQHF. For the CDR3, the DNA is TGTGCCAGCAGCCAATCGACTTACATGTATGATCAGCCCCAGCATTTT. The rearrangement uses TRBV4-2 and TRBJ1-5, with D hard to call. The CDR3 has 16 amino acids. Trimming stripped 2 bases from V and 5 bases from J, with 16 bases between. Germline CDR1 is LGHNA and CDR2 is YNFKEQ.

This clonotype came up many times. The CDR3 loop is CASSPDSDTQYF. The CDR3 DNA reads as TGTGCCAGCAGCCCGGATTCAGATACGCAGTATTTT. This chain links TRBV7-3 with TRBJ2-3, with D uncertain. This CDR3 region has 12 residues. Germline V gene data show CDR1 as SGHTA and CDR2 as FQGTGA. Trimming left V 5 bases short and J 4 bases short, with 7 bases between.

The V gene is TRBV3-1, the J gene TRBJ2-7; a possible D gene is TRBD2 (5 bases). The length of the CDR3 is 13 residues. V was shortened by 3 bases and J by 5 bases, with 11 bases between the two germline ends. Germline loops: CDR1 LGHDT, CDR2 YNNKEL (reference sequence). The CDR3 region has the DNA TGTGCCAGCAGCCAGTTGGAGGCCCACGAGCAGTACTTC. Its translation is CASSQLEAHEQYF.

This chain links TRBV4-3 with TRBJ2-1; D is unclear. V lost 0 bases and J lost 0, with 9 bases in between. Germline V gene data show CDR1 as LGHNA and CDR2 as YSLEER. CDR3 length: 16 residues. The CDR3 region has the DNA TGCGCCAGCAGCCAAGAAGGTTCTGGCTCCTACAATGAGCAGTTCTTC. Protein: CASSQEGSGSYNEQFF.

This clonotype came up a few times. The gene calls are TRBV6-1 and TRBJ1-3; D not certain. Germline V CDR1 and CDR2: MNHNS, SASEGT. This CDR3 contains 11 residues. The V and J ends lost 4 bases and 7 bases respectively, with 5 bases between them. The CDR3 spells CASSGGNTIYF. The CDR3 DNA is TGTGCCAGCAGTGGGGGTAACACCATATATTTT.

This clonotype was counted ten times or more. The chain couples TRBV18 to TRBJ2-5, with D tentatively TRBD1 (6 bases). This CDR3 has 13 amino acids. The V gene lost 8 bases and the J gene lost 2 bases, with 12 bases spanning the gap. Germline values: CDR1 KGHSH, CDR2 LQKENI. The CDR3 is CASSPGQQETQYF. The CDR3 DNA sequence: TGTGCCAGCAGCCCCGGACAGCAAGAGACCCAGTACTTC.

V is TRBV6-1 and J is TRBJ2-7; 10 bases line up with TRBD2. V gave up 8 bases and J gave up 4 bases; unmatched junction bases: 11. The CDR3 is made up of 15 amino acids. Per germline, CDR1 MNHNS and CDR2 SASEGT. The CDR3: CASWEPGLASYEQYF. For the CDR3, the DNA is TGTGCCAGCTGGGAACCGGGACTAGCGTCTTACGAGCAGTACTTC.

The gene calls are TRBV30 and TRBJ2-7; tentative D call: TRBD2 (5 bases). This CDR3 spans 13 amino acids. Germline lookup yields CDR1 GTSNPN and CDR2 SVGIG (reference sequence). V was shortened by 5 bases and J by 4 bases, with 15 bases between the two germline ends. CDR3: CAWGPGLSYEQYF. In DNA, the CDR3 is TGTGCCTGGGGCCCGGGATTATCGTACGAGCAGTACTTC.